A selection of T cell receptor beta chains follows, all from one sample in a study of cytomegalovirus exposure and HLA in healthy donors. Sequenced by immunoSEQ multiplex PCR; TCRdb stores in-frame clones only, minus some. This sample has around 70,000 clones; 85% to 95% occur once, and the top ten carry approximately 3.5%. Material: PBMCs. The origin of the receptors is a man between 18 and 35 years old in good health and CMV-seronegative. CDR3s include the opening cysteine and the closing phenylalanine or tryptophan. Each record gives: V gene, D gene, clone size, J gene, CDR3 DNA, CDR3 protein. D genes are given only for firm matches. Some rows mark clone size as missing; the rest say once, few, many or name a class of expanded clone.

TRBV27	TRBD1	NA	TRBJ2-7	TGTGCCAGCAGCCGGACAGGGGGCTCGTACGAGCAGTACTTC	CASSRTGGSYEQYF
TRBV6-5	TRBD2	NA	TRBJ2-7	TGTGCCAGCAGGCCGGGACTAGCCTCCTACGAGCAGTACTTC	CASRPGLASYEQYF
TRBV4-1	TRBD2	NA	TRBJ2-3	TGCGCCAGCAGCCAAGATTTCCCCTCTAGCGGATCTAGCACAGATACGCAGTATTTT	CASSQDFPSSGSSTDTQYF
TRBV27	NA	NA	TRBJ1-1	TGTGCCAGCAGTTTAAGAGGGTCGGTAACTGAAGCTTTCTTT	CASSLRGSVTEAFF
TRBV13	NA	NA	TRBJ1-6	TGTGCCAGCAGCTTAGGCCGGGGCTCCTATAATTCACCCCTCCACTTT	CASSLGRGSYNSPLHF
TRBV5-1	NA	NA	TRBJ2-5	TGCGCCAGCAGCTTGACGGACAGCGCCGGGGTAGAGACCCAGTACTTC	CASSLTDSAGVETQYF
TRBV30	NA	NA	TRBJ1-4	TGTGCCTGGAGTGTGGACACCACAACTAATGAAAAACTGTTTTTT	CAWSVDTTTNEKLFF
TRBV27	TRBD2	NA	TRBJ2-1	TGTGCCAGCAGTAAGACTAGCGGGGACAATGAGCAGTTCTTC	CASSKTSGDNEQFF
TRBV29-1	TRBD1	NA	TRBJ2-5	TGCAGCGTCCCGGGACAGGGGGCCGAGACCCAGTACTTC	CSVPGQGAETQYF
TRBV5-8	TRBD1	NA	TRBJ1-4	TGTGCCAGCAGCCGACAGGGGGCCCCAACTAATGAAAAACTGTTTTTT	CASSRQGAPTNEKLFF
TRBV2	NA	NA	TRBJ1-2	TGTGCCAGCAGGATGACAGAAGCCTTCTATGGCTACACCTTC	CASRMTEAFYGYTF
TRBV19	TRBD1	once	TRBJ2-2	TGTGCCAGTAAAAAGGGGGCCAGCTCGGTCACCGGGGAGCTGTTTTTT	CASKKGASSVTGELFF
TRBV7-2	NA	NA	TRBJ1-1	TGTGCCAGCAGCTTCCACGGGGTGAACACTGAAGCTTTCTTT	CASSFHGVNTEAFF
TRBV7-7	TRBD1	NA	TRBJ2-7	TGTGCTAGCAGCCGGGGACAGGGCTACGAGCAGTACTTC	CASSRGQGYEQYF
TRBV12-5	TRBD1	NA	TRBJ2-3	TGTGCTAGTGGTTTGGGACAGGGAACAGATACGCAGTATTTT	CASGLGQGTDTQYF
TRBV28	TRBD1	NA	TRBJ2-7	TGTGCCAGCAGAATCCAGGGGGAAGGGTACGAGCAGTACTTC	CASRIQGEGYEQYF
TRBV10-2	TRBD2	NA	TRBJ2-1	TGCGCCAGCAGCCAATTCCCTAGCGGGGGGGCCAATGAGCAGTTCTTC	CASSQFPSGGANEQFF
TRBV30	NA	NA	TRBJ1-5	TGTGCCTGGAGTCGGGCCAGGGAACATCAGCCCCAGCATTTT	CAWSRAREHQPQHF
TRBV11-2	TRBD1	NA	TRBJ2-7	TGTGCCAGCAGACCCTTACAGGGGACCGACGAGCAGTACTTC	CASRPLQGTDEQYF
TRBV5-1	TRBD1	NA	TRBJ2-7	TGCGCCAGCAGCTTCGTGACAGGGGGCTACGAGCAGTACTTC	CASSFVTGGYEQYF
TRBV5-5	TRBD1	NA	TRBJ2-7	TGTGCCAGCAGCTTGGCCCCGGGACAGGAGATCTACGAGCAGTACTTC	CASSLAPGQEIYEQYF
TRBV18	NA	NA	TRBJ1-5	TGTGCCAGCTCACCTCCGACACCGGCCGACCCAAATCAGCCCCAGCATTTT	CASSPPTPADPNQPQHF
TRBV25-1	NA	NA	TRBJ1-2	TGTGCCAGCAGTGGAGGCAGAAACTATGGCTACACCTTC	CASSGGRNYGYTF
TRBV7-2	NA	NA	TRBJ2-2	TGTGCCAGCAGCTTAGAGAGGTCCGGGGAGCTGTTTTTT	CASSLERSGELFF
TRBV28	TRBD2	NA	TRBJ2-3	TGTGCCAGCATTGTTAGCGGGGGGTTGACGCAGTATTTT	CASIVSGGLTQYF
TRBV7-2	TRBD1	NA	TRBJ1-2	TGTGCCAGCAGCTCCCGGACAGGTGGAGGCTACACCTTC	CASSSRTGGGYTF
TRBV7-6	TRBD1	once	TRBJ1-6	TGTGCCAGCAGTCTAACCGGGACAGGGGATTCACCCCTCCACTTT	CASSLTGTGDSPLHF
TRBV18	TRBD1	NA	TRBJ2-3	TGTGCCAGCTCATCCTGGACAGGGACAGATACGCAGTATTTT	CASSSWTGTDTQYF
TRBV18	TRBD2	NA	TRBJ2-3	TGTGCCAGCTCTTCCGAGCGGGGGAGCACAGATACGCAGTATTTT	CASSSERGSTDTQYF
TRBV19	NA	NA	TRBJ1-1	TGTGCCAGTAGTATCACTGGGCTCGGCACTGAAGCTTTCTTT	CASSITGLGTEAFF
TRBV18	NA	once	TRBJ2-7	TGTGCCAGCTCACCACCGGCAAAAGTTTCCGAGCAGTACTTC	CASSPPAKVSEQYF
TRBV19	NA	once	TRBJ1-2	TGTGCCAGTAGTATCCGGGAGGGACTTTTTTATGGCTACACCTTC	CASSIREGLFYGYTF
TRBV7-9	NA	NA	TRBJ2-2	TGTGCCAACGGGGGGACAGGGAACACCGGGGAGCTGTTTTTT	CANGGTGNTGELFF
TRBV29-1	TRBD1	NA	TRBJ1-5	TGCAGCGTAACCAGGGGGCGCGATCAGCCCCAGCATTTT	CSVTRGRDQPQHF
TRBV30	NA	NA	TRBJ1-1	TGTGCCTGGAGGGCTAGCGGACCAAGGGGGATCTTT	CAWRASGPRGIF
TRBV9	TRBD1	NA	TRBJ1-1	TGTGCCAGCAGCGTTCGACAGGGGGCGGATACTGAAGCTTTCTTT	CASSVRQGADTEAFF
TRBV29-1	NA	NA	TRBJ2-1	TGCAGCGGTAAGGGGACTCACAAGGACAATGAGCAGTTCTTC	CSGKGTHKDNEQFF
TRBV13	NA	NA	TRBJ2-3	TGTGCCAGCAGCTTGTGGAGGGACCGTAGCACAGATACGCAGTATTTT	CASSLWRDRSTDTQYF
TRBV27	NA	NA	TRBJ2-2	TGTGCCAGCAGTTGGGACTCCCGGCTCGGGGAGCTGTTTTTT	CASSWDSRLGELFF
TRBV2	NA	once	TRBJ1-1	TGTGCCAGCATGGAGGGCACTGAAGCTTTCTTT	CASMEGTEAFF
TRBV9	NA	NA	TRBJ1-1	TGTGCCAGCAGCGTAGGAGACAGCCGACCCTTGAACACTGAAGCTTTCTTT	CASSVGDSRPLNTEAFF
TRBV27	TRBD1	NA	TRBJ2-5	TGTGCCAGCAGCTACGGACAGGGGGCGCAATCCCAGTACTTC	CASSYGQGAQSQYF
TRBV19	NA	NA	TRBJ1-5	TGTGCCAGTAGTATAGGTCTAGGGGAGCCCCAGCATTTT	CASSIGLGEPQHF
TRBV4-3	TRBD2	NA	TRBJ2-2	TGCGCCAGCAGCCACGTACTAGCGGGGGGGAACACCGGGGAGCTGTTTTTT	CASSHVLAGGNTGELFF
TRBV28	TRBD1	NA	TRBJ2-3	TGTGCCAGCAGTTTAACAGGGGCAGATACGCAGTATTTT	CASSLTGADTQYF
TRBV11-2	NA	NA	TRBJ1-5	TGTGCCAGCAGCTTAGATCTACGAAGGGGCCCCCAGCATTTT	CASSLDLRRGPQHF
TRBV5-4	TRBD1	NA	TRBJ1-5	TGTGCCAGCAGCCCTGAACAGGGGGACAATCAGCCCCAGCATTTT	CASSPEQGDNQPQHF
TRBV4-2	TRBD1	NA	TRBJ1-4	TGTGCCAGCAGCCAAGTCGACAGGGCAAATGAAAAACTGTTTTTT	CASSQVDRANEKLFF
TRBV2	NA	NA	TRBJ2-1	TGTGCCAGCAGTGAAGACGGTACAGGGTGGAATGAGCAGTTCTTC	CASSEDGTGWNEQFF
TRBV27	NA	NA	TRBJ1-2	TGTGCCAGCAGTTTTAAAGGGGTCGGCTATGGCTACACCTTC	CASSFKGVGYGYTF
TRBV5-4	NA	NA	TRBJ2-4	TGTGCCACCGCCCCCGATCCAGGGGAATTGGGCAAAAACATTCAGTACTTC	CATAPDPGELGKNIQYF
TRBV6-4	NA	NA	TRBJ2-1	TGTGCCAGCAGTGAAACGGGGGTGGAAAGCCATGAGCAGTTCTTC	CASSETGVESHEQFF
TRBV21-1	NA	NA	TRBJ1-2	TGTGCCAGCAGCCTTAACAGGGATGGCTACACCTTC	CASSLNRDGYTF
TRBV19	NA	NA	TRBJ1-2	TGTGCCAGTCGCGGGGCGGCAGCTAACTATGGCTACACCTTC	CASRGAAANYGYTF
TRBV7-3	NA	NA	TRBJ2-3	TGTGCCAGCAGCCCCGTGGGGGGGGCGCGGACAGATACGCAGTATTTT	CASSPVGGARTDTQYF
TRBV9	NA	NA	TRBJ1-2	TGTGCCAGCAGCACCAACAGGGTCCCTTTCCCGCATGGCTACACCTTC	CASSTNRVPFPHGYTF
TRBV30	NA	once	TRBJ1-4	TGTGCCTGGAGTCCGGGAGTGGGGGAAAAACTGTTTTTT	CAWSPGVGEKLFF
TRBV5-6	TRBD1	NA	TRBJ1-2	TGTGCCAGCAGCTTGGCAGGGGGTAACTATGGCTACACCTTC	CASSLAGGNYGYTF
TRBV27	TRBD1	NA	TRBJ1-3	TGTGCCAGCAGTTTATCGGGACAGGGGTCATTGAACACCATATATTTT	CASSLSGQGSLNTIYF
TRBV19	NA	NA	TRBJ2-7	TGTGCCAGTAGACCGAGACAGGAATTCTACGAGCAGTACTTC	CASRPRQEFYEQYF